The rows below give T cell receptor beta chains drawn from one sample of a study of blood T cell repertoires in COVID-19. TCRdb's table, derived via immunoSEQ multiplex PCR, lists solely in-frame clones and lacks some. The top ten hold around 12% of the sample, which has about 82,000 clones, approximately 80% seen once. Sequencing used peripheral blood. These receptor sequences come from a woman in her forties with active or convalescent COVID-19. The CDR3 runs from the conserved cysteine through the conserved F or W. D genes are given only for firm matches.

>TRBV29-1|TRBD1
CSVAPRGVGQGYNEQFF
>TRBV28|TRBD2
CASSLGTSGQETQYF
>TRBV10-3|TRBD2
CAIRKLAGSADTQYF
>TRBV28|TRBD2
CATLAGVTTGELFF
>TRBV10-3|-
CAISESTYEQYF
>TRBV11-2|-
CASSLAGLRSYEQYF
>TRBV6-4|TRBD2
CASSGLAGEYNEQFF
>TRBV6-1|TRBD1
CASSERQGVSTDTQYF
>TRBV28|-
CASSLPLQGYNEQFF
>TRBV11-2|TRBD2
CASSFGRALLAGELFF
>TRBV4-1|TRBD1
CASSQEGQGFQPQHF
>TRBV11-3|TRBD2
CASSLGAGMYDEQFF
>TRBV4-1|TRBD1
CASSQATGSGGYEQYF
>TRBV7-2|-
CASSLFGRGRGGNQPQHF
>TRBV30|-
CAWSVLEAFNYGYTF
>TRBV11-2|-
CASSLGGTVSYEQYF
>TRBV3-1/TRBV3-2|-
CASSQGGRDAFF
>TRBV7-2|TRBD1
CASSLAAGGDYGYTF
>TRBV18|-
CASGEGHYGYTF
>TRBV27|-
CASSFAGISPLHF
>TRBV10-1|-
CAHLREKNQPQHF
>TRBV19|-
CASSIGLQETQYF
>TRBV25-1|TRBD2
CASSLAGLAGTGELFF
>TRBV4-1|TRBD2
CASSQLAGTSSYEQYF
>TRBV5-1|TRBD1
CASSLLGTAYEQYF
>TRBV6-5|TRBD2
CASNPSGGLFYEQYF
>TRBV7-8|-
CASSLAADQPQHF
>TRBV10-2|-
CASSANRQETQYF
>TRBV5-5|TRBD1
CASSLTGDTYEQYF
>TRBV5-1|TRBD1
CASSLSQGAKYEQYF
>TRBV6-5|-
CASSYSRQHGYTF
>TRBV29-1|TRBD2
CSGNPLAGETQYF
>TRBV7-3|-
CASSLSGGYGYTF
>TRBV7-2|-
CASSLTVPGELFF
>TRBV6-1|-
CASGQRDNEKLFF
>TRBV5-5|TRBD1
CASSRFDRGSSPLHF
>TRBV7-9|-
CASSLNQGSSGYTF
>TRBV27|TRBD1
CASSLAGTVVPNEQFF
>TRBV3-1/TRBV3-2|-
CASSRGLAYEQYF